Listed below are T cell receptor beta chains from one sample, sequenced in a study of blood T cell repertoires in COVID-19. The assay was immunoSEQ multiplex PCR, and TCRdb's table has in-frame clones only and misses some. The data contain over 70,000 clones, roughly three quarters of them singletons. The sample taken for sequencing was peripheral blood. The receptors shown here come from a man between 65 and 85 years old with COVID-19, enrolled during active disease. Each CDR3 is given with its conserved first and last residue. Fields, in order: CDR3 length, J gene, clone size, V gene, D gene, CDR3 protein, CDR3 DNA. D genes are given only for firm matches. Clone sizes are given selectively: once, few, many, or a class where the clone is expanded.

>15|TRBJ1-3|NA|TRBV3-1/TRBV3-2|TRBD1
CASSLRDRIGNTIYF
TGTGCCAGCAGCCTACGGGACAGGATTGGAAACACCATATATTTT
>16|TRBJ1-1|NA|TRBV19|NA
CASSISPPGVGTEAFF
TGTGCCAGTAGTATTTCCCCCCCGGGGGTAGGAACTGAAGCTTTCTTT
>15|TRBJ2-3|NA|TRBV4-2|NA
CASSQGSDNTDTQYF
TGTGCCAGCAGCCAAGGCTCAGATAACACAGATACGCAGTATTTT
>15|TRBJ1-4|NA|TRBV6-5|NA
CASSYSEGSNEKLFF
TGTGCCAGCAGTTACTCAGAGGGTTCTAATGAAAAACTGTTTTTT
>16|TRBJ2-7|NA|TRBV9|TRBD2
CASSVGAGEVYYEQYF
TGTGCCAGCAGCGTAGGGGCGGGAGAGGTTTATTACGAGCAGTACTTC
>13|TRBJ1-2|NA|TRBV29-1|NA
CSASWAGHYGYTF
TGCAGCGCCTCCTGGGCGGGGCACTATGGCTACACCTTC
>13|TRBJ1-2|once|TRBV5-5|TRBD1
CASSLTGDYGYTF
TGTGCCAGCAGCCTAACAGGGGACTATGGCTACACCTTC
>13|TRBJ2-1|NA|TRBV28|TRBD1
CARTGEPYNEQFF
TGTGCCAGAACAGGGGAGCCCTACAATGAGCAGTTCTTC
>12|TRBJ1-1|NA|TRBV11-3|NA
CASSLGRGEAFF
TGTGCCAGCAGCTTGGGGCGAGGTGAAGCTTTCTTT
>14|TRBJ2-2|NA|TRBV6-5|NA
CASSYSGRTGELFF
TGTGCCAGCAGTTACTCGGGGCGCACCGGGGAGCTGTTTTTT
>17|TRBJ1-6|NA|TRBV9|NA
CASSVGGKRGNNSPLHF
TGTGCCAGCAGCGTAGGGGGAAAGAGAGGGAACAATTCACCCCTCCACTTT
>13|TRBJ2-7|NA|TRBV5-1|TRBD1
CASSRGQFYEQYF
TGCGCCAGCAGCCGGGGACAGTTCTACGAGCAGTACTTC
>12|TRBJ1-1|few|TRBV23-1|NA
CASSPGTKEAFF
TGCGCCAGCAGTCCCGGGACAAAAGAAGCTTTCTTT
>15|TRBJ2-3|once|TRBV9|NA
CASSVGGSSTDTQYF
TGTGCCAGCAGCGTAGGAGGGTCTAGCACAGATACGCAGTATTTT
>15|TRBJ2-3|NA|TRBV6-5|NA
CASSSWAPGTDTQYF
TGTGCCAGCAGTTCGTGGGCCCCGGGCACAGATACGCAGTATTTT
>17|TRBJ2-1|NA|TRBV5-4|TRBD2
CASSRRASGGPYNEQFF
TGTGCCAGCAGCCGCCGGGCGAGCGGGGGGCCCTACAATGAGCAGTTCTTC
>14|TRBJ2-2|once|TRBV2|NA
CASSEMGFTGELFF
TGTGCCAGCAGTGAAATGGGCTTCACCGGGGAGCTGTTTTTT
>15|TRBJ1-5|NA|TRBV5-6|NA
CASSLSKGVGQPQHF
TGTGCCAGCAGCTTGAGTAAGGGGGTAGGTCAGCCCCAGCATTTT
>18|TRBJ1-2|once|TRBV7-9|NA
CASSDGGKGQGESYGYTF
TGTGCCAGCAGCGACGGGGGAAAGGGGCAGGGTGAATCCTATGGCTACACCTTC
>15|TRBJ1-1|NA|TRBV28|TRBD1
CASSSPGQGHTEAFF
TGTGCCAGCAGTTCCCCGGGACAGGGGCACACTGAAGCTTTCTTT
>15|TRBJ2-1|NA|TRBV25-1|TRBD2
CASSEGLATDNEQFF
TGTGCCAGCAGTGAAGGACTAGCGACTGACAATGAGCAGTTCTTC
>17|TRBJ1-5|NA|TRBV30|TRBD1
CAWSVRQTGMSNQPQHF
TGTGCCTGGAGTGTAAGGCAGACAGGGATGAGCAATCAGCCCCAGCATTTT
>16|TRBJ2-1|NA|TRBV5-1|TRBD2
CASSLASIAGDGEQFF
TGCGCCAGCAGTCTGGCCTCAATAGCGGGAGACGGTGAGCAGTTCTTC
>13|TRBJ2-3|NA|TRBV28|NA
CASSLASVDTQYF
TGTGCCAGCAGTTTGGCTAGCGTGGATACGCAGTATTTT
>16|TRBJ1-5|NA|TRBV27|TRBD1
CASSLSAGGRDQPQHF
TGTGCCAGCAGTTTATCGGCAGGGGGGAGAGATCAGCCCCAGCATTTT
>15|TRBJ1-5|NA|TRBV4-1|NA
CASSEQENSNQPQHF
TGCGCCAGCAGTGAACAGGAAAATAGCAATCAGCCCCAGCATTTT
>13|TRBJ2-7|NA|TRBV16|NA
CASSQGYLGEQYF
TGTGCCAGCAGCCAGGGCTATTTGGGCGAGCAGTACTTC
>14|TRBJ1-2|NA|TRBV15|NA
CATREGGTNYGYTF
TGTGCCACCAGGGAGGGAGGTACAAACTATGGCTACACCTTC
>15|TRBJ1-2|once|TRBV7-2|NA
CASSPRRETRYGYTF
TGTGCCAGCAGCCCGAGGAGGGAGACCCGTTATGGCTACACCTTC
>15|TRBJ1-2|NA|TRBV7-9|NA
CASSLEVLGFNGYTF
TGTGCCAGCAGCTTAGAAGTTCTTGGCTTCAATGGCTACACCTTC
>15|TRBJ1-6|NA|TRBV19|NA
CAGIRQQKNNSPLHF
TGTGCCGGCATAAGACAGCAGAAAAATAATTCACCCCTCCACTTT
>15|TRBJ2-7|NA|TRBV3-1/TRBV3-2|TRBD1
CASSQNRDRYYEQYF
TGTGCCAGCAGCCAAAATCGGGACAGGTATTACGAGCAGTACTTC
>13|TRBJ1-2|NA|TRBV19|NA
CASSTEDNYGYTF
TGTGCCAGTAGTACGGAGGATAACTATGGCTACACCTTC
>14|TRBJ2-3|NA|TRBV6-5|TRBD1
CASAGTALIDTQYF
TGTGCCAGCGCCGGGACAGCCCTCATAGATACGCAGTATTTT
>12|TRBJ1-2|few|TRBV29-1|NA
CSVEGQYYGYTF
TGCAGCGTTGAAGGGCAGTACTATGGCTACACCTTC
>15|TRBJ2-7|once|TRBV6-5|NA
CASSYSLKSGYEQYF
TGTGCCAGCAGTTACTCGTTGAAAAGCGGCTACGAGCAGTACTTC
>15|TRBJ2-7|NA|TRBV27|TRBD1
CASKMGQGAAYEQYF
TGTGCCAGCAAAATGGGACAGGGGGCCGCCTACGAGCAGTACTTC
>16|TRBJ2-5|NA|TRBV5-6|NA
CASSLAAARLLGDQYF
TGTGCCAGCAGCTTGGCGGCGGCCCGATTATTGGGAGACCAGTACTTC
>16|TRBJ1-4|NA|TRBV4-3|NA
CASSQDGGTTNEKLFF
TGCGCCAGCAGCCAAGATGGAGGGACAACTAATGAAAAACTGTTTTTT
>16|TRBJ2-1|NA|TRBV9|NA
CASSVAGSDFYNEQFF
TGTGCCAGCAGCGTAGCGGGGAGCGACTTTTACAATGAGCAGTTCTTC
>15|TRBJ1-5|NA|TRBV28|NA
CASSPGVHSNQPQHF
TGTGCCAGCAGTCCCGGGGTGCACAGCAATCAGCCCCAGCATTTT
>15|TRBJ2-1|NA|TRBV7-2|NA
CASSLQGITYNEQFF
TGTGCCAGCAGCTTACAGGGTATAACCTACAATGAGCAGTTCTTC
>17|TRBJ1-4|NA|TRBV7-8|TRBD1
CASSVGRGRGTNEKLFF
TGTGCCAGCAGCGTTGGTAGGGGGCGAGGTACTAATGAAAAACTGTTTTTT
>16|TRBJ1-1|NA|TRBV6-2/TRBV6-3|NA
CASSLPVWEGVTEAFF
TGTGCCAGCAGTTTACCAGTCTGGGAAGGGGTCACTGAAGCTTTCTTT
>14|TRBJ2-1|few|TRBV27|NA
CASSEGDSYNEQFF
TGTGCCAGCAGTGAGGGGGACTCCTACAATGAGCAGTTCTTC
>15|TRBJ1-4|NA|TRBV15|NA
CATRGAWRTNEKLFF
TGTGCCACCAGGGGGGCATGGCGAACTAATGAAAAACTGTTTTTT
>13|TRBJ1-6|NA|TRBV5-5|NA
CASSLAQNSPLHF
TGTGCCAGCAGCTTGGCCCAGAATTCACCCCTCCACTTT
>14|TRBJ1-5|NA|TRBV2|NA
CASSGEYSNQPQHF
TGTGCCAGCAGCGGAGAGTATAGCAATCAGCCCCAGCATTTT
>15|TRBJ1-1|NA|TRBV7-9|NA
CASSLGTGVVAEAFF
TGTGCCAGCAGCCTAGGCACAGGTGTCGTCGCTGAAGCTTTCTTT
>14|TRBJ1-1|few|TRBV18|TRBD1
CASSPPWDRDEAFF
TGTGCCAGCTCCCCACCTTGGGACAGGGATGAAGCTTTCTTT
>15|TRBJ2-7|NA|TRBV11-2|TRBD1
CASSLVRGRVYEQYF
TGTGCCAGCAGCTTAGTTAGGGGGCGCGTCTACGAGCAGTACTTC
>14|TRBJ2-1|few|TRBV28|TRBD2
CASTTSGILNEQFF
TGTGCCAGTACGACTAGCGGGATTCTCAATGAGCAGTTCTTC